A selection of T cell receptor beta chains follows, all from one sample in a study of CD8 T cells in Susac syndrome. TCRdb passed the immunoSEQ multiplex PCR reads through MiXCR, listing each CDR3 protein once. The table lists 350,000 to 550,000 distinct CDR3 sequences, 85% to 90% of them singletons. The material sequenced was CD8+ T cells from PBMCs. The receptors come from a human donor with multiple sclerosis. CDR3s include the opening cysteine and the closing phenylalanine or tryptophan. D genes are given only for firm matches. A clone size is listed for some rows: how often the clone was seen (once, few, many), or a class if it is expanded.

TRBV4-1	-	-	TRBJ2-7	CASSPDRQRQYF	TGCGCCAGCAGCCCCGACAGACAAAGGCAGTACTTC
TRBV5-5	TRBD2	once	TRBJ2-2	CASSAGLAGDLEELFF	TGTGCCAGCAGCGCCGGACTAGCGGGGGACTTGGAGGAGCTGTTTTTT
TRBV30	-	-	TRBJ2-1	CAWGVLVGNEQFF	TGTGCCTGGGGGGTCCTAGTGGGCAATGAGCAGTTCTTC
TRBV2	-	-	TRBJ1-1	CASTNIGGGRGTEAFF	TGTGCCAGCACCAATATAGGGGGGGGCCGGGGCACTGAAGCTTTCTTT
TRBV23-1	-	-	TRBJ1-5	CASSQLEGGYQPQHF	TGCGCCAGCAGTCAATTGGAGGGAGGTTATCAGCCCCAGCATTTT
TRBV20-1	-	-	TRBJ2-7	CSASQRDSYEQYF	TGCAGTGCTAGCCAACGAGACTCCTACGAGCAGTACTTC
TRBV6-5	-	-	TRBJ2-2	CASSYSQGAGELFF	TGTGCCAGCAGTTACTCGCAGGGCGCCGGGGAGCTGTTTTTT
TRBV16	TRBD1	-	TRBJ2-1	CASSSLLDRAPYNEQFF	TGTGCCAGCAGCTCGCTCCTAGACAGGGCTCCCTACAATGAGCAGTTCTTC
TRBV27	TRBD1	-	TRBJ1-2	CASSLGQKYGYTF	TGTGCCAGCAGTTTGGGACAGAAGTATGGCTACACCTTC
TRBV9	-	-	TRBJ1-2	CASSLTRAGGHYGYTF	TGTGCCAGCAGCCTAACCCGGGCCGGGGGACACTATGGCTACACCTTC
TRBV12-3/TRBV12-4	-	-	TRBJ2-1	CASSIVEVDEQFF	TGTGCCAGCAGCATTGTCGAGGTGGATGAGCAGTTCTTC
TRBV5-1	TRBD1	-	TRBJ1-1	CASSFGTVRGIGTEAFF	TGCGCCAGCAGCTTTGGGACAGTGCGGGGTATAGGCACTGAAGCTTTCTTT
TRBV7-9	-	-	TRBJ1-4	CASSLLGTRVNPSEEKLFF	TGTGCCAGCAGCCTCCTCGGGACCCGGGTGAATCCTTCAGAGGAAAAACTGTTTTTT
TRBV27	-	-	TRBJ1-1	CASSLLGRLNTEAFF	TGTGCCAGCAGTTTGCTCGGCAGACTGAACACTGAAGCTTTCTTT
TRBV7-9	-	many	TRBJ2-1	CASSLSYNEQFF	TGTGCCAGCAGCTTATCTTACAATGAGCAGTTCTTC
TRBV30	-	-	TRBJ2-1	CAWNPAYNEQFF	TGTGCCTGGAACCCGGCCTACAATGAGCAGTTCTTC
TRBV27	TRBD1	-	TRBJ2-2	CASSLPQGAQDTGELFF	TGTGCCAGCAGTTTACCCCAGGGGGCGCAGGACACCGGGGAGCTGTTTTTT
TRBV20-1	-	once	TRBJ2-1	CSASHQWGDNEQFF	TGCAGTGCGTCGCATCAGTGGGGGGACAATGAGCAGTTCTTC
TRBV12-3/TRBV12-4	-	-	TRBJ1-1	CASGDSGHKGRDTEAFF	TGTGCCAGCGGCGACTCGGGACACAAGGGCAGGGACACTGAAGCTTTCTTT
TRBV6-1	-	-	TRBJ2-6	CASSPGPPDSGANVLTF	TGTGCCAGCAGTCCGGGACCGCCCGACTCTGGGGCCAACGTCCTGACTTTC
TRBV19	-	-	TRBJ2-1	CASSPLGEGVYNEQFF	TGTGCCAGTAGTCCCCTTGGGGAGGGGGTCTACAATGAGCAGTTCTTC
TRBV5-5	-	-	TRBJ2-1	CASSLPGTTDNQFF	TGTGCCAGCAGCTTACCCGGGACCACGGATAACCAGTTCTTC
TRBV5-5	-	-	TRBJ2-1	CASSFAVSGHFNEQFF	TGTGCCAGCAGCTTTGCCGTCAGCGGCCACTTCAATGAGCAGTTCTTC
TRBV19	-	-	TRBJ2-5	CASSIMSGHHQETQYF	TGTGCCAGTAGTATTATGAGTGGACACCACCAAGAGACCCAGTACTTC
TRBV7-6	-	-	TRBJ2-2	CASSLPGLRTGELFF	TGTGCCAGCAGCCTTCCGGGATTGAGGACCGGGGAGCTGTTTTTT
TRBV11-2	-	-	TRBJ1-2	CASSPGPLGYGYTF	TGTGCCAGCAGTCCCGGGCCGCTTGGCTATGGCTACACCTTC
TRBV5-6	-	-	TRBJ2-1	CASIFLVREIGEQFF	TGTGCCAGCATCTTCTTGGTCCGGGAAATCGGGGAGCAGTTCTTC